Listed below are T cell receptor beta chains from one sample, sequenced in a study of blood T cell repertoires in COVID-19. Method: immunoSEQ multiplex PCR; TCRdb's copy keeps in-frame clones and lacks some. Here the sample spans approximately 60,000 clones, under 90% being singletons. The sequenced sample consisted of peripheral blood. These receptors were obtained from a man aged 45-65 years with active COVID-19. Both conserved end residues are part of each CDR3. Fields, in order: clone size, J gene, D gene, V gene, CDR3 DNA, CDR3 protein. D genes are given only for firm matches. The listing skips clone size in some rows; elsewhere it reads once, few, many or a size class.

NA,TRBJ1-1,TRBD1,TRBV6-5,TGTGCCAGCAGTCCCCCGACAGGGGAGCGTCAAGCTTTCTTT,CASSPPTGERQAFF
NA,TRBJ2-3,NA,TRBV2,TGTGCCAGCCGACCCACTTTAGGACTCTCAACAGATACGCAGTATTTT,CASRPTLGLSTDTQYF
NA,TRBJ1-4,NA,TRBV18,TGTGCCAGCTCACCACGAAGCCTTGACGGGACAACTAATGAAAAACTGTTTTTT,CASSPRSLDGTTNEKLFF
NA,TRBJ2-5,NA,TRBV5-1,TGCGCCAGCAGCTTGGGGGCAGATCCCCAAGAGACCCAGTACTTC,CASSLGADPQETQYF
NA,TRBJ1-4,NA,TRBV25-1,TGTGCCAGCAGGACGACAGCAACTAATGAAAAACTGTTTTTT,CASRTTATNEKLFF
NA,TRBJ2-3,NA,TRBV3-1/TRBV3-2,TGTGCCAGCAGCCAAGATCTGGGGAAGGGGGCAGATACGCAGTATTTT,CASSQDLGKGADTQYF
NA,TRBJ2-7,NA,TRBV28,TGTGCCAGCAGTCGCCTCGAGGCCGAGCAGTACTTC,CASSRLEAEQYF
NA,TRBJ2-1,TRBD1,TRBV10-3,TGTGCCACCGGGACAGATCCTTACAATGAGCAGTTCTTC,CATGTDPYNEQFF
NA,TRBJ2-7,TRBD2,TRBV7-8,TGTGCCAGCAGCTTAGGGGGGTGGCGGGAGAACAACGAGCAGTACTTC,CASSLGGWRENNEQYF
NA,TRBJ2-1,TRBD1,TRBV3-1/TRBV3-2,TGTGCCAGCAGCCAAAAGATCGTTTTCTTGGACAGGGGTTTCTACAATGAGCAGTTCTTC,CASSQKIVFLDRGFYNEQFF
NA,TRBJ2-5,TRBD1,TRBV30,TGTGCCTGGACCGGGACAGGCTTTCGAGAGACCCAGTACTTC,CAWTGTGFRETQYF
NA,TRBJ1-1,NA,TRBV25-1,TGTGCCAGCAGTGAAGAAGGGGTTATGAACACTGAAGCTTTCTTT,CASSEEGVMNTEAFF
NA,TRBJ2-4,NA,TRBV3-1/TRBV3-2,TGTGCCAGCAGCTCCTCTAGAGCAGCCAAAAACATTCAGTACTTC,CASSSSRAAKNIQYF
NA,TRBJ2-6,NA,TRBV30,TGTGCCTGGGGAGGTCACTCTGGGGCCAACGTCCTGACTTTC,CAWGGHSGANVLTF
NA,TRBJ2-7,NA,TRBV5-1,TGCGCCAGCAGCTTGGGACGAGTTGGAGACTACGAGCAGTACTTC,CASSLGRVGDYEQYF
NA,TRBJ2-1,TRBD1,TRBV25-1,TGTGCCAGCAGTGACCGGACAGGGAGTAGTGAGCAGTTCTTC,CASSDRTGSSEQFF
NA,TRBJ2-2,TRBD1,TRBV4-2,TGTGCCAGCAGCCAAGCTTATTCGACAGGGGGCGCGGACACCGGGGAGCTGTTTTTT,CASSQAYSTGGADTGELFF
NA,TRBJ1-6,NA,TRBV9,TGTGCCAGCAGCGTAGGTGTGACAGATAATTCACCCCTCCACTTT,CASSVGVTDNSPLHF
NA,TRBJ2-2,NA,TRBV6-2/TRBV6-3,TGTGCCAGCAGTTACGATATCGGGAACACCGGGGAGCTGTTTTTT,CASSYDIGNTGELFF
NA,TRBJ2-3,NA,TRBV4-1,TGCGCCAGCAGCCAAGATAACAGGGCGGCAGATACGCAGTATTTT,CASSQDNRAADTQYF
NA,TRBJ2-2,TRBD2,TRBV11-2,TGTGCCAGCAGTAGACTAGCTTCCACCGGGGAGCTGTTTTTT,CASSRLASTGELFF
NA,TRBJ2-2,TRBD1,TRBV18,TGTGCCAGCTCACCCCGTCTGACAGGGGGGACCGGGGAGCTGTTTTTT,CASSPRLTGGTGELFF
NA,TRBJ1-2,NA,TRBV6-6,TGTGCCAGCAGAACCGGACAGCTCAACTATGGCTACACCTTC,CASRTGQLNYGYTF
NA,TRBJ2-1,TRBD2,TRBV5-8,TGTGCCAGCAGCTTGGCCAGAATAGCGGGGCCATCCTACAATGAGCAGTTCTTC,CASSLARIAGPSYNEQFF
NA,TRBJ1-6,TRBD1,TRBV5-1,TGCGCCAGCAGCCCGGGACAGAATAATTCACCCCTCCACTTT,CASSPGQNNSPLHF
NA,TRBJ2-5,TRBD1,TRBV29-1,TGCAGCGTTGTTGAGGGGGCCGGAGAGACCCAGTACTTC,CSVVEGAGETQYF
NA,TRBJ2-1,TRBD2,TRBV6-5,TGTGCCAGCAGGACTAGCGGGGGTCGTGAGCAGTTCTTC,CASRTSGGREQFF
NA,TRBJ2-7,TRBD2,TRBV27,TGTGCCAGCAGTTTATGGCGGGGGGGCTACGAGCAGTACTTC,CASSLWRGGYEQYF
NA,TRBJ1-2,NA,TRBV28,TGTGCCAGCAGTCCGGGGGGAAATAACTATGGCTACACCTTC,CASSPGGNNYGYTF
once,TRBJ2-3,TRBD2,TRBV12-5,TGTGCTAGTGGTAGAGGACTAGCGGGAGGGCGCACAGATACGCAGTATTTT,CASGRGLAGGRTDTQYF
NA,TRBJ1-2,TRBD1,TRBV15,TGTGCCACCAGCAGAGGAGACAGGGATTATGGCTACACCTTC,CATSRGDRDYGYTF
NA,TRBJ2-4,TRBD1,TRBV4-3,TGCGCCAGCAGCCAAGACGGGACAGGGGCCAAAAACATTCAGTACTTC,CASSQDGTGAKNIQYF
many,TRBJ2-2,TRBD2,TRBV27,TGTGCCAGCAGGTCGGGGGAGGGGATAACGAACACCGGGGAGCTGTTTTTT,CASRSGEGITNTGELFF
NA,TRBJ1-1,TRBD1,TRBV19,TGTGCCAGTAGCAGGGGGACAGAGAACACTGAAGCTTTCTTT,CASSRGTENTEAFF
NA,TRBJ2-7,TRBD1,TRBV28,TGTGCCAGCCTCGACAGGGGCTCCTACGAGCAGTACTTC,CASLDRGSYEQYF
NA,TRBJ2-7,NA,TRBV27,TGTGCCAGCAGTACCCACGGTTCGACAGAGCAGTACTTC,CASSTHGSTEQYF
NA,TRBJ2-1,TRBD2,TRBV2,TGTGCCAGCAGTTTTGCTAGCGGGAGAGAGGGTGAGCAGTTCTTC,CASSFASGREGEQFF
NA,TRBJ2-2,NA,TRBV6-5,TGTGCCAGCTCCTCGGAGAGCACCGGGGAGCTGTTTTTT,CASSSESTGELFF
NA,TRBJ2-6,NA,TRBV7-9,TGTGCCAGCAGCTCTTTATCCGCGGTGTCCGGGGCCAACGTCCTGACTTTC,CASSSLSAVSGANVLTF
NA,TRBJ1-6,TRBD1,TRBV19,TGTGCCAGTAGTAGCCGGGACAGGGGGCTCCATAATTCACCCCTCCACTTT,CASSSRDRGLHNSPLHF
NA,TRBJ2-5,NA,TRBV6-5,TGTGCCAGCAGTCAGAGGGCGGCCCAAGAGACCCAGTACTTC,CASSQRAAQETQYF